The next 9 T cell receptor beta chains were all read from a single sample in a study of response to subunit inactivated influenza vaccine. TCRdb ran MiXCR on the RT-PCR reads and lists one entry per CDR3 protein. The profile shows hundreds of thousands of distinct CDR3 sequences, about 18% of them singletons. Sequencing was performed on PBMCs from blood, taken around 5 days after vaccination. The receptors shown here come from a man in his forties or fifties who received an inactivated influenza vaccine.

This clonotype was seen at least ten times. The chain joins TRBV10-3 to TRBJ2-7; 7 nucleotides align to TRBD2. The junction had 17 bases not matched to a gene; V was cut back by 6 bases and J by 3 bases. The CDR3 totals 17 residues. Germline V CDR1 and CDR2: ENHRY, SYGVKD. Here the CDR3 reads CAISQERIREGNYEQYF. CDR3 DNA sequence: TGTGCCATCAGCCAGGAGAGGATAAGGGAGGGAAACTACGAGCAGTACTTC.

This sequence joins TRBV29-1 and TRBJ2-1, with 13 bases that match TRBD2. CDR3 length equals 15 residues. The germline V gene has CDR1 SQVTM and CDR2 ANQGSEA. V lost 6 bases, J lost 4 bases, and 6 bases stayed unmatched. The CDR3: CSVHGTSGEYNEQFF. Here the CDR3 DNA reads TGCAGCGTCCACGGGACTAGCGGGGAATACAATGAGCAGTTCTTC.

The chain uses TRBV6-1 and TRBJ2-1, with a tentative D call TRBD1 (6 bases). V gave up 7 bases and J gave up 4 bases, with 17 bases separating them. CDR3 length: 15 amino acids. Germline CDR1 is MNHNS and CDR2 is SASEGT. In DNA, the CDR3 is TGTGCCAGCATATTAGACGAGGACAGTTACAATGAGCAGTTCTTC. It is translated as CASILDEDSYNEQFF.

The table lists this clonotype with a few counts. The CDR3 DNA follows: TGCAGTGCTGACCCTAGCGGGGGGGGCACGCAGTATTTT. Protein sequence: CSADPSGGGTQYF. The V and J genes are TRBV20-1 and TRBJ2-3; 12 positions match TRBD2. V dropped 5 bases and J dropped 9; count of bases not matched to a gene: 6. CDR1 is DFQATT, CDR2 SNEGSKA, per germline (reference sequence). The CDR3 has 13 residues.

The sample holds a few counts of this clonotype. Here the CDR3 reads CASSFVAGMDGYTF. Here the CDR3 DNA reads TGTGCCAGCAGTTTCGTAGCCGGGATGGATGGCTACACCTTC. This chain joins TRBV27 and TRBJ1-2, with D unresolved. The V end lost 3 bases, the J end lost 6 bases, and 14 bases lay between the germline ends. The germline gives CDR1 MNHEY, CDR2 SMNVEV (reference sequence). The CDR3 covers 14 residues.

The chain couples TRBV29-1 to TRBJ2-7; TRBD1 matches 8 bases. With V trimmed by 7 bases and J by 3 bases, 8 bases remained unmatched. CDR1 SQVTM and CDR2 ANQGSEA come from the germline V gene. The CDR3 is made up of 13 amino acids. For the CDR3, the DNA is TGCAGCGCCTTCGGACAGGGAGGCTACGAGCAGTACTTC. Residues: CSAFGQGGYEQYF.

V usage is TRBV29-1 and J usage is TRBJ2-7; D is possibly TRBD2 (6 bases). Trimming stripped 7 bases from V and 6 bases from J, with 16 bases between. There are 12 residues in the CDR3. CDR1 and CDR2 (germline): SQVTM, ANQGSEA. The CDR3 sequence is CSAETRPSEQYF. In nucleotides, the CDR3 is TGCAGCGCCGAGACTAGACCCAGCGAGCAGTACTTC.

The chain is built from TRBV3-1 and TRBJ1-1; tentatively, D is TRBD1 (5 bases). Trimming took 8 bases from V and 3 from J, leaving 16 bases between them. Germline CDR1 is LGHDT and CDR2 is YNNKEL (reference sequence). This CDR3 is built from 14 residues. The CDR3 sequence: CASGDSWGYTEAFF. The DNA of the CDR3 is TGTGCCAGCGGTGACTCTTGGGGGTACACTGAAGCTTTCTTT. The whole variable domain, remainder taken from reference TRBV3-1 and TRBJ1-1, is DTAVSQTPKYLVTQMGNDKSIKCEQNLGHDTMYWYKQDSKKFLKIMFSYNNKELIINETVPNRFSPKSPDKAHLNLHINSLELGDSAVYFCASGDSWGYTEAFFGQGTRLTVV.

This clonotype was picked up a small number of times. The genes are TRBV4-2 and TRBJ2-7; 8 bases agree with TRBD2. The germline CDR1 and CDR2 sequences are LGHNA and YNFKEQ. CDR3 size: 14 residues. With V trimmed by 3 bases and J by 2 bases, 3 bases remained unmatched. The CDR3: CASSHLAGTYEQYF. The DNA of the CDR3 is TGTGCCAGCAGCCACTTAGCGGGGACCTACGAGCAGTACTTC.